The entry that follows covers one TCR beta chain sequence. Its matching antigen is unknown. These data belong to a study of cytomegalovirus exposure and HLA in healthy donors. Background on the study: Genetic ancestry analysis placed about 84% of the 398 donors that were genotyped in the Caucasian-associated cluster.

CDR1 is WSHSY and CDR2 is SAAADI in the germline V gene. This CDR3 contains 13 residues. Trimming took 9 bases from V and 1 from J, leaving 12 bases between them. PCR primers comprised 60 Vbeta and 13 Jbeta primers. Sequenced by immunoSEQ multiplex PCR; TCRdb stores in-frame clones only, minus some. This sample yields tens of thousands of clones, of which 60% to 80% are seen a single time; roughly 2% belongs to the top ten. Regarding the study as a whole: Sequencing depth roughly uniform across donors was assumed in presence/absence analyses.

The receptor comes from a man aged 35 to 55 in good health and CMV-seronegative. Sequencing was carried out using PBMCs. The chain couples TRBV10-2 to TRBJ1-1, with unresolved D. DNA for the CDR3: TGCGCCAGTCTAGTTGCTGGGAACACTGAAGCTTTCTTT. It translates to CASLVAGNTEAFF.